The 11 T cell receptor beta chains listed next were all sequenced from one sample in a study of post-analysis software for immune sequencing data. Included in the TCR beta cDNA libraries were unique molecular identifiers. One entry per CDR3 protein, called by TCRdb with MiXCR from the PCR reads. The sample holds more than 500,000 distinct CDR3 sequences; roughly 34% are singletons and the top ten take around 6.1%. Study-wide results and caveats: Roughly 5 TRBV segments, TRBV5-6, TRBV5-1 and TRBV20-1 among them, were found more frequent in patients than controls.

These TCRs are of unknown antigen specificity. The sequenced material came from blood. The origin of the receptors is a girl under 18 with multiple sclerosis.

This chain joins TRBV12-3 or TRBV12-4 and TRBJ2-7; D not certain. V lost 4 bases to trimming and J lost 0 bases, with 7 bases between them. This CDR3 has 13 amino acids. The CDR3 sequence: CASSSRSSYEQYF. Written as DNA, the CDR3 is TGTGCCAGCAGTTCTCGGTCCTCCTACGAGCAGTACTTC.

The chain recombines TRBV5-1 with TRBJ2-7, with D tentatively TRBD1 (6 bases). Germline loops: CDR1 SGHRS, CDR2 YFSETQ. This CDR3 is 14 amino acids long. V was cut by 2 bases and J by 1 base, with 10 bases left in between. The CDR3 DNA follows: TGCGCCAGCAGCTTCTGGGACATATCCTACGAGCAGTACTTC. It encodes CASSFWDISYEQYF. The entire variable domain, with the rest obtained from reference TRBV5-1 and TRBJ2-7, is as follows: KAGVTQTPRYLIKTRGQQVTLSCSPISGHRSVSWYQQTPGQGLQFLFEYFSETQRNKGNFPGRFSGRQFSNSRSEMNVSTLELGDSALYLCASSFWDISYEQYFGPGTRLTVT.

The genes are TRBV28 and TRBJ1-1, with unresolved D. The V gene's germline CDR1 is MDHEN and CDR2 SYDVKM. CDR3 length: 11 amino acids. V was shortened by 10 bases and J by 2 bases, with 8 bases between the two germline ends. For the CDR3, the DNA is TGTGCCACCCAGTCTAACACTGAAGCTTTCTTT. This encodes CATQSNTEAFF.

The V gene is TRBV20-1, the J gene TRBJ2-1; 10 bases are shared with TRBD1. CDR3 length: 15 residues. The V gene's germline CDR1 is DFQATT and CDR2 SNEGSKA (reference sequence). Trimming took 0 bases from V and 5 from J; bases not matched to a gene: 4. CDR3 protein: CSAREGQGGHNEQFF. In DNA form, the CDR3 reads TGCAGTGCTAGAGAAGGACAGGGGGGACACAATGAGCAGTTCTTC.

The chain joins TRBV19 to TRBJ1-1; D might be TRBD1 (6 bases). The V gene's germline CDR1 is LNHDA and CDR2 SQIVND (reference sequence). This CDR3 has 17 amino acids. Trimming removed 3 bases from V and 0 bases from J, with 17 bases in between. This CDR3 reads CASSMGMTGSMNTEAFF. DNA of the CDR3: TGTGCCAGTAGTATGGGGATGACAGGATCTATGAACACTGAAGCTTTCTTT.

The table lists this clonotype with a few counts. V and J are TRBV9 and TRBJ1-1; possibly TRBD1 for D (6 bases). The germline V and J ends were trimmed by 3 bases and 0 bases, with 12 bases remaining between them. The germline CDR1 and CDR2 sequences are SGDLS and YYNGEE. CDR3 length: 15 amino acids. This CDR3 reads CASSAYGQMNTEAFF. CDR3 bases: TGTGCCAGCAGCGCGTACGGACAGATGAACACTGAAGCTTTCTTT.

This clonotype was found a few times. The V call is TRBV15, the J call TRBJ2-1; 8 bases agree with TRBD2. CDR1 and CDR2 (germline): LNHNV, YYDKDF (reference sequence). The CDR3 runs 15 residues. V gave up 0 bases and J gave up 4 bases; unmatched junction bases: 2. DNA for the CDR3: TGTGCCACCAGCAGAGATCGGGGGGGATACAATGAGCAGTTCTTC. Encoded protein: CATSRDRGGYNEQFF.

The J gene is TRBJ2-7, the V gene TRBV5-5, with a weak D call TRBD1 (5 bases). Germline values: CDR1 SGHKS, CDR2 YYEKEE (reference sequence). V lost 6 bases and J lost 1, with 17 bases in between. The CDR3 is made up of 15 amino acids. CDR3 sequence (DNA): TGTGCCAGCATCCTAGGGGAATTTGGGTCCTACGAGCAGTACTTC. This sequence encodes CASILGEFGSYEQYF.

This chain uses TRBV7-2 with TRBJ2-1; possibly TRBD2 for D (6 bases). Germline loops: CDR1 SGHTA, CDR2 FQGNSA. Deletions cut 6 bases from V and 1 base from J, with 25 bases between. The CDR3 sequence is 19 residues long. The CDR3 DNA sequence: TGTGCCAGCAGTAGAACTAGCCCTTTGTTCCTGGGGTCCTACAATGAGCAGTTCTTC. The encoded protein is CASSRTSPLFLGSYNEQFF.

The J gene is TRBJ2-7, the V gene TRBV4-1; a weak D match, TRBD2 (6 bases). Germline CDR1 MGHRA, CDR2 YSYEKL. The CDR3 loop spans 14 amino acids. Trimming pared 4 bases from V and 4 bases from J, leaving 14 bases between. The CDR3 region is CASSPTGGRYEQYF. In DNA, the CDR3 is TGCGCCAGCAGCCCAACTGGGGGGAGGTACGAGCAGTACTTC.

This clonotype was observed a handful of times. The DNA for the CDR3 is TGTGCCAGCAGCTCCAGTAGAGCCAGCCCCAACAATGAGCAGTTCTTC. Translation gives CASSSSRASPNNEQFF. The chain joins TRBV7-3 to TRBJ2-1; D is ambiguous. Germline V CDR1 and CDR2: SGHTA, FQGTGA. V was pared by 4 bases and J by 5 bases, with 18 bases between. CDR3 length: 16 amino acids.